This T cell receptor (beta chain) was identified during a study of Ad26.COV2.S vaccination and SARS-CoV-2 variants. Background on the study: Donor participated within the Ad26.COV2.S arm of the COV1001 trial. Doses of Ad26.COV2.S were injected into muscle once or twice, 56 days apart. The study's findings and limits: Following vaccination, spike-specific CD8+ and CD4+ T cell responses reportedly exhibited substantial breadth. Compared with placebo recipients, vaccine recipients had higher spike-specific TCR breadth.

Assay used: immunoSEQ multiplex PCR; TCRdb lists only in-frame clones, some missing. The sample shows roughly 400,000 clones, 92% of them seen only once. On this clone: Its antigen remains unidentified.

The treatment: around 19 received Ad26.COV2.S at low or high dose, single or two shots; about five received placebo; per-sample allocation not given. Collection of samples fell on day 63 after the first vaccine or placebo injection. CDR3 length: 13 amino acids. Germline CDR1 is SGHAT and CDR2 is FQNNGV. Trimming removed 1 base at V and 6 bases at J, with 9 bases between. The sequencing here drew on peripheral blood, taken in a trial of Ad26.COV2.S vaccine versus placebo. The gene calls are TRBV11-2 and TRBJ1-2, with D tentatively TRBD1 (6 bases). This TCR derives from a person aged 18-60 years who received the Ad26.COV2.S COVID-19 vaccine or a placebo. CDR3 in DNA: TGTGCCAGCAGCTTAGGGACAGAGCATGGCTACACCTTC. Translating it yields CASSLGTEHGYTF.